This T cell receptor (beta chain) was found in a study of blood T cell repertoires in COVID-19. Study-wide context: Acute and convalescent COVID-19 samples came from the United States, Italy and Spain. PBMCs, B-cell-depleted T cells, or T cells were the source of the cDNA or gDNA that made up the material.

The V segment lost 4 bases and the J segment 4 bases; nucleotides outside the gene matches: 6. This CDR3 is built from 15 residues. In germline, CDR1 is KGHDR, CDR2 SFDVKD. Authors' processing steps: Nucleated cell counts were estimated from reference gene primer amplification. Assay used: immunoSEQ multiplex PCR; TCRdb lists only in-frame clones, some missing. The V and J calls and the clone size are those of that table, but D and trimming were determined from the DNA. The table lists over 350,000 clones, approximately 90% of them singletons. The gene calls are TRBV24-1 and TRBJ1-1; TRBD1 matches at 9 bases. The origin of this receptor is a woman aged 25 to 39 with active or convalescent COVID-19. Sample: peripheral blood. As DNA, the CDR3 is TGTGCCACCAGTGAACAGGGGGCAAGCTTCACTGAAGCTTTCTTT. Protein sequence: CATSEQGASFTEAFF.